Listed here are 20 T cell receptor beta chains from one sample, sequenced in a study of T cell repertoires in cytomegalovirus infection. TCRdb used MiXCR to reprocess the reads, holding one entry per CDR3 protein. The table has about 160,000 distinct CDR3 sequences, 17% seen once. Source material: CD8+ T cells from PBMCs. These receptor sequences come from a human donor in good health (CMV status not recorded). Some clones in this sample may be carry-over from other donors' samples.

In regard to this clonotype: The junction departs from germline at one end; a sequencing error may be responsible. This chain's CDR3 is CDSTILGRLQETQYF. CDR3 nucleotides: TGTGACAGCACCATCCTCGGGCGGCTCCAAGAGACCCAGTACTTC. V is TRBV6-2 or TRBV6-3 and J is TRBJ2-5; D remains unclear. The germline gives CDR1 MNHEY, CDR2 SVGEGT. This CDR3 region has 15 residues.

The V and J genes are TRBV11-2 and TRBJ2-2; 7 bases are a match to TRBD1. The CDR3 covers 17 residues. Germline CDR1 reads SGHAT; CDR2 reads FQNNGV. With V trimmed by 5 bases and J by 2 bases, 11 bases remained unmatched. The CDR3 loop reads CASSPIPGQKNTGELFF. In nucleotides, the CDR3 is TGTGCCAGCAGCCCTATACCGGGACAGAAAAACACCGGGGAGCTGTTTTTT.

The J gene is TRBJ2-3, the V gene TRBV7-9; TRBD1 might be the D (5 bases). CDR1 and CDR2 from the germline V gene are SEHNR and FQNEAQ (reference sequence). This CDR3 is 14 amino acids long. The V end lost 5 bases, the J end lost 6 bases, and 15 bases lay between the germline ends. CDR3 nucleotides: TGTGCCAGCAGCCCGGTAGGGGCTAGGGATACGCAGTATTTT. It specifies CASSPVGARDTQYF.

This clonotype was seen a few times. The chain uses TRBV11-2 and TRBJ2-1, with TRBD2 matching over 10 bases. CDR3 length: 19 residues. Germline V gives CDR1 SGHAT, CDR2 FQNNGV. V shed 3 bases and J 8 bases; nucleotides not matched to a gene: 19. Here the CDR3 DNA reads TGTGCCAGCAGCTTCCTCCCCCCCTTCGCTAGCGGGAGTTCCGATGAGCAGTTCTTC. This sequence encodes CASSFLPPFASGSSDEQFF. The full variable domain, rest sourced from reference TRBV11-2 and TRBJ2-1, is EAGVAQSPRYKIIEKRQSVAFWCNPISGHATLYWYQQILGQGPKLLIQFQNNGVVDDSQLPKDRFSAERLKGVDSTLKIQPAKLEDSAVYLCASSFLPPFASGSSDEQFFGPGTRLTVL.

This clonotype has a handful of counts. V usage is TRBV7-9 and J usage is TRBJ2-5; 7 bases map to TRBD2. V shed 6 bases, J shed 5 bases, and the junction held 6 bases outside the gene matches. The CDR3 is 13 amino acids. The germline V gene encodes CDR1 SEHNR and CDR2 FQNEAQ (reference sequence). CDR3 DNA: TGTGCCAGCAGGGTTACTAGCGAGGAGACCCAGTACTTC. Translating it yields CASRVTSEETQYF.

This clonotype was counted only a few times. The chain carries TRBV7-2 and TRBJ2-1; a weak D match, TRBD2 (5 bases). The CDR3 has 12 amino acids. CDR1 is SGHTA, CDR2 FQGNSA, per germline. V lost 4 bases and J lost 15, with 16 bases in between. The CDR3 here is CASSSPDGKGFF. In nucleotides, the CDR3 is TGTGCCAGCAGCTCCCCCGACGGGAAGGGGTTCTTC.

A few counts support this clonotype. V usage is TRBV20-1 and J usage is TRBJ2-1; D perhaps matches TRBD2 (5 bases). V was cut by 6 bases and J by 7 bases, with 16 bases left in between. The CDR3 runs 13 residues. CDR1 and CDR2 (germline): DFQATT, SNEGSKA (reference sequence). In DNA form, the CDR3 reads TGCAGTGCCGATTCAATTGGGGAGAATGAGCAGTTCTTC. It is translated as CSADSIGENEQFF.

The chain employs TRBV7-9 and TRBJ1-3; TRBD1 is a possible D gene (6 bases). The CDR3 covers 18 residues. Germline V gene lookup returns CDR1 SEHNR and CDR2 FQNEAQ (reference sequence). The V end lost 5 bases, the J end lost 0 bases, and 20 bases lay between the germline ends. CDR3 coding DNA: TGTGCCAGCAGCCCCCGCAGCCGGACAGACCTCTCTGGAAACACCATATATTTT. Its protein is CASSPRSRTDLSGNTIYF. The complete variable domain, with remaining parts taken from reference TRBV7-9 and TRBJ1-3, reads DTGVSQNPRHKITKRGQNVTFRCDPISEHNRLYWYRQTLGQGPEFLTYFQNEAQLEKSRLLSDRFSAERPKGSFSTLEIQRTEQGDSAMYLCASSPRSRTDLSGNTIYFGEGSWLTVV.

The rearrangement uses TRBV13 and TRBJ2-5, with TRBD2 as a possible D gene (5 bases). Germline V gives CDR1 PRHDT, CDR2 FYEKMQ (reference sequence). V gave up 5 bases and J gave up 7 bases, with 11 bases separating them. The CDR3 contains 12 residues. CDR3 bases: TGTGCCAGCAGCCTTACTAGGCGGACCCAGTACTTC. It yields the protein CASSLTRRTQYF.

In its sample, this clonotype was seen many times. J is TRBJ2-7 and V is TRBV4-1, with D possibly matching TRBD2 (5 bases). Trimming shortened V by 1 base and J by 3 bases, and 13 bases separated the two germline ends. Germline V CDR1 and CDR2: MGHRA, YSYEKL. CDR3 length equals 15 residues. The CDR3 bases are TGCGCCAGCAGCCAAGGGAGCGGATCAGGCTACGAGCAGTACTTC. Protein product: CASSQGSGSGYEQYF.

The V gene is TRBV6-2 or TRBV6-3, the J gene TRBJ2-7; tentative D call: TRBD2 (6 bases). Trimming stripped 6 bases from V and 3 bases from J, with 12 bases between. The CDR3 is 13 residues long. The germline CDR1 and CDR2 sequences are MNHEY and SVGEGT. CDR3 DNA sequence: TGTGCCAGCAGCCTCTTGGGACTCTACGAGCAGTACTTC. The encoded protein is CASSLLGLYEQYF.

The chain uses TRBV7-6 and TRBJ2-3, with D perhaps matching TRBD1 or TRBD2 (5 bases each). Germline CDR1 reads SGHVS; CDR2 reads FNYEAQ. The CDR3 is 13 amino acids. The ends were cut back, 5 bases at V and 2 bases at J, with 8 bases in the middle. CDR3 region: CASSRGPTDTQYF. CDR3 DNA sequence: TGTGCCAGCAGCCGGGGCCCCACAGATACGCAGTATTTT.

This chain links TRBV5-1 with TRBJ2-7; possible D gene TRBD1, 6 bases. Trimming took 7 bases from V and 2 from J, leaving 16 bases between them. Looked up from germline, CDR1 is SGHRS and CDR2 is YFSETQ. This CDR3 is 14 amino acids long. The CDR3 nucleotides are TGCGCCAGCCGACCCCAGGGGCATCCCTACGAGCAGTACTTC. Amino acid sequence: CASRPQGHPYEQYF. Full variable domain (missing parts from reference TRBV5-1 and TRBJ2-7): KAGVTQTPRYLIKTRGQQVTLSCSPISGHRSVSWYQQTPGQGLQFLFEYFSETQRNKGNFPGRFSGRQFSNSRSEMNVSTLELGDSALYLCASRPQGHPYEQYFGPGTRLTVT.

In this sample, this clonotype turned up a few times. The chain employs TRBV7-6 and TRBJ1-1; the D is unclear. Germline CDR1 is SGHVS and CDR2 is FNYEAQ. This CDR3 is built from 12 residues. The ends were cut back, 5 bases at V and 1 base at J, with 5 bases in the middle. This CDR3 is CASSPKNTEAFF. CDR3 in DNA: TGTGCCAGCAGCCCCAAGAACACTGAAGCTTTCTTT.

This clonotype was found a few times. This sequence joins TRBV7-2 and TRBJ2-7; the match to TRBD1 covers 8 bases. Germline V gives CDR1 SGHTA, CDR2 FQGNSA. Trimming removed 5 bases from V and 3 bases from J; junction bases left unmatched: 9. This CDR3 spans 15 amino acids. CDR3 residues: CASSNPGTGIYEQYF. The CDR3 nucleotides read TGTGCCAGCAGCAACCCGGGGACAGGAATCTACGAGCAGTACTTC.

This chain uses TRBV29-1 with TRBJ2-7; D is possibly TRBD1 or TRBD2 (6 bases each). CDR1 and CDR2 from the germline V gene are SQVTM and ANQGSEA. Trimming removed 2 bases at V and 6 bases at J, with 14 bases between. The CDR3 is made up of 13 amino acids. CDR3 in amino acids: CSVEWGAFREQYF. CDR3 nucleotide sequence: TGCAGCGTTGAATGGGGGGCGTTCCGCGAGCAGTACTTC.

This clonotype was detected a few times. The genes are TRBV2 and TRBJ2-7; 7 nucleotides match TRBD1. Unmatched junction bases numbered 5, after V lost 7 bases and J lost 5 bases. From germline, CDR1 is SNHLY and CDR2 FYNNEI. The CDR3 has 12 amino acids. The CDR3 DNA reads TGTGCCAGCACCGAGGGGGCTCACGAGCAGTACTTC. This sequence encodes CASTEGAHEQYF.

This clonotype was recorded many times. V is TRBV28 and J is TRBJ2-7, with 10 bases aligning to TRBD2. The CDR3 totals 15 residues. J lost 2 bases, V lost 2 bases, and 3 bases had no gene match. Germline V gene lookup returns CDR1 MDHEN and CDR2 SYDVKM. CDR3 DNA: TGTGCCAGCAGTTTAGGGCTAGCGGGAGCCTACGAGCAGTACTTC. This encodes CASSLGLAGAYEQYF. The entire variable domain, with the rest obtained from reference TRBV28 and TRBJ2-7, is as follows: DVKVTQSSRYLVKRTGEKVFLECVQDMDHENMFWYRQDPGLGLRLIYFSYDVKMKEKGDIPEGYSVSREKKERFSLILESASTNQTSMYLCASSLGLAGAYEQYFGPGTRLTVT.

This clonotype has only a few counts. The V gene is TRBV29-1, the J gene TRBJ2-5; D ambiguous. Germline V gives CDR1 SQVTM, CDR2 ANQGSEA. The V end was cut by 1 base, the J end by 2 bases, with 8 bases between. This CDR3 region has 13 residues. CDR3 in DNA: TGCAGCGTTGAAGGCCCCTTACAAGAGACCCAGTACTTC. It yields the protein CSVEGPLQETQYF.

The J gene is TRBJ1-2, the V gene TRBV20-1, with TRBD1 matching 8 bases. This CDR3 is built from 15 residues. V trimming: 0 bases; J trimming: 5 bases; junction bases outside the gene matches: 8. Per germline, CDR1 DFQATT and CDR2 SNEGSKA (reference sequence). CDR3 sequence reads: CSARDPPTGGYGYTF. In DNA, the CDR3 is TGCAGTGCTAGAGATCCCCCCACAGGGGGGTATGGCTACACCTTC.